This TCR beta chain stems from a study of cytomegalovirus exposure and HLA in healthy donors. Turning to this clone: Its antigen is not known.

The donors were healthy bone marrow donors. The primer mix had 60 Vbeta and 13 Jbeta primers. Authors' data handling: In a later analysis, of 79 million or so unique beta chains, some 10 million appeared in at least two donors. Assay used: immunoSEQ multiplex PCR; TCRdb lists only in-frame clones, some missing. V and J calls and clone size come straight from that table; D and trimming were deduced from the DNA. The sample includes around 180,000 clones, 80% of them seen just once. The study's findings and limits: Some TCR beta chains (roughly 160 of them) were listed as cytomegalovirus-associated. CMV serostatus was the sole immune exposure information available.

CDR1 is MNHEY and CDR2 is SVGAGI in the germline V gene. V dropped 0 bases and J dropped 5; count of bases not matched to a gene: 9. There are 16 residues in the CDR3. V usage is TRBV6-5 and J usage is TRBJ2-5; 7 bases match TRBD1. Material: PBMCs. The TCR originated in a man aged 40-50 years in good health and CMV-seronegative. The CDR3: CASSYSPSTGRETQYF. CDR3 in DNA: TGTGCCAGCAGTTACTCTCCTTCGACAGGGCGGGAGACCCAGTACTTC.